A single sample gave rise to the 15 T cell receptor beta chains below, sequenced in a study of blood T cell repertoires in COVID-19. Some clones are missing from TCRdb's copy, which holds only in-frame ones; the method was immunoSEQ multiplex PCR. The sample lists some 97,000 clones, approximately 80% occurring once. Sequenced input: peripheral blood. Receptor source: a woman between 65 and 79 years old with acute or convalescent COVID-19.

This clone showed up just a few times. The CDR3 DNA sequence: TGTGCCAGTAGTATCTCCAGTGGGGCAGGGGACACTGAAGCTTTCTTT. Its protein is CASSISSGAGDTEAFF. J is TRBJ1-1 and V is TRBV19, with D maybe TRBD1 (6 bases). CDR3 length: 16 amino acids. Trimming took 3 bases from V and 3 from J, leaving 17 bases between them. Germline assignment: CDR1 LNHDA and CDR2 SQIVND (reference sequence).

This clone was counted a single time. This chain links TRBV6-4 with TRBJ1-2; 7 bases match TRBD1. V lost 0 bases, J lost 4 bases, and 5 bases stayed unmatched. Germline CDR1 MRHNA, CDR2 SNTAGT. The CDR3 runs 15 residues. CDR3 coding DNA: TGTGCCAGCAGTGACTCCCACAGGGGATCCTATGGCTACACCTTC. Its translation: CASSDSHRGSYGYTF.

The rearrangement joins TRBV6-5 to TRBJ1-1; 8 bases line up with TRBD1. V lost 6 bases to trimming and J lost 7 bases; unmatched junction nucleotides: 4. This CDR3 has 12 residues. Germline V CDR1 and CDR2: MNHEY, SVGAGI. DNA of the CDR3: TGTGCCAGCAGCAGGACAGGGTTTGAAGCTTTCTTT. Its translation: CASSRTGFEAFF.

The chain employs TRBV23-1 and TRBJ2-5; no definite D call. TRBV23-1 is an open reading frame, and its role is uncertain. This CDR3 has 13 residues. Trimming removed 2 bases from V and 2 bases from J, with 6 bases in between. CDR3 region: CASSQTEQETQYF. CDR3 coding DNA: TGCGCCAGCAGTCAAACAGAGCAAGAGACCCAGTACTTC.

The CDR3 nucleotides read TGTGCCAGCAGCTTGGCGGGCCCGGGACAGGGGTATTTT. It encodes CASSLAGPGQGYF. The chain couples TRBV5-5 to TRBJ1-3; 10 bases agree with TRBD1. The CDR3 covers 13 residues. Germline CDR1 reads SGHKS; CDR2 reads YYEKEE (reference sequence). V gave up 0 bases and J gave up 16 bases; unmatched junction bases: 7. The complete variable domain, with remaining parts taken from reference TRBV5-5 and TRBJ1-3, reads DAGVTQSPTHLIKTRGQQVTLRCSPISGHKSVSWYQQVLGQGPQFIFQYYEKEERGRGNFPDRFSARQFPNYSSELNVNALLLGDSALYLCASSLAGPGQGYFGEGSWLTVV.

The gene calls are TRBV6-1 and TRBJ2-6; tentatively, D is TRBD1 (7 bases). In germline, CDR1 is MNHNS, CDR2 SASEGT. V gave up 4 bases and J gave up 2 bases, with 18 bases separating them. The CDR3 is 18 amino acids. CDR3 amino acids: CASSASQGGLAGANVLTF. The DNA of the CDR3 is TGTGCCAGCAGTGCCTCCCAGGGGGGTTTAGCTGGGGCCAACGTCCTGACTTTC.

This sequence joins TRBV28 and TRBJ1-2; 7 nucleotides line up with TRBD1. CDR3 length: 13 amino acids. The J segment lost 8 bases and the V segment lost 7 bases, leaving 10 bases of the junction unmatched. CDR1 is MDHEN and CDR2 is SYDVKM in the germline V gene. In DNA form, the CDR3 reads TGTGCCAGCACCCCTGGACAGGTGGGGGGCTACACCTTC. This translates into CASTPGQVGGYTF.

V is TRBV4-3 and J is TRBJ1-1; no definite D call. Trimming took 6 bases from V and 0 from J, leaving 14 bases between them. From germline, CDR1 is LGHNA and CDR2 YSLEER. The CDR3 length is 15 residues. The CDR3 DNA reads TGCGCCAGCAGTACGAGATCAGCGTTGAACACTGAAGCTTTCTTT. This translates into CASSTRSALNTEAFF.

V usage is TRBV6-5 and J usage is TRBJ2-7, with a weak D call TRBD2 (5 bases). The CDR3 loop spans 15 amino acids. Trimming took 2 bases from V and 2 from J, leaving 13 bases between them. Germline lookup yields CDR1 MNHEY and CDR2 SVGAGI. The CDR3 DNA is TGTGCCAGCAGTTACCGAAGGGAGCCGACCTACGAGCAGTACTTC. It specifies CASSYRREPTYEQYF.

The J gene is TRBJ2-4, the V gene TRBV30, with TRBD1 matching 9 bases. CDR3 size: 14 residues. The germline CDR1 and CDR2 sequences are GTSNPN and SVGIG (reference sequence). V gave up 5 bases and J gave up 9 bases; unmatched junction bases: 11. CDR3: CAWGTGTGLSIQYF. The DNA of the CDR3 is TGTGCCTGGGGTACCGGGACAGGGTTGAGCATTCAGTACTTC.

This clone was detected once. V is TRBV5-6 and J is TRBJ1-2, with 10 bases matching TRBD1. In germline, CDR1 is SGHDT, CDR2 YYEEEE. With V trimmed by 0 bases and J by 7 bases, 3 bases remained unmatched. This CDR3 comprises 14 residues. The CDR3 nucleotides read TGTGCCAGCAGCTTGGGGACAGGGGGTAGTGGCTACACCTTC. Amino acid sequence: CASSLGTGGSGYTF.

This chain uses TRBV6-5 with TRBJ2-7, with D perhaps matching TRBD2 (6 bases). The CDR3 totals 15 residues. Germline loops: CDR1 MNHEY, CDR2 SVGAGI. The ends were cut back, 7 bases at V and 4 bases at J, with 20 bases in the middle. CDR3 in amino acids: CASTRSGQGTYEQYF. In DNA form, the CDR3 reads TGTGCCAGCACCCGAAGCGGGCAGGGAACTTACGAGCAGTACTTC.

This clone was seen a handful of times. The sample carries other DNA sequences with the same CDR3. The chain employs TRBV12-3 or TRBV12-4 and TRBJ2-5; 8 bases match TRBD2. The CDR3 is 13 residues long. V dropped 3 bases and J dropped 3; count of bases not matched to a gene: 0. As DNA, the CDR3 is TGTGCCAGCAGTTTCGGGGGGGAAGAGACCCAGTACTTC. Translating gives CASSFGGEETQYF.

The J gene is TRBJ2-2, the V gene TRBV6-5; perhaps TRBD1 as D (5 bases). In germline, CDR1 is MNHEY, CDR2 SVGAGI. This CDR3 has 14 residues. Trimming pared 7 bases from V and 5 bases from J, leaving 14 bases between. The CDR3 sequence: CASKEGEGTGELFF. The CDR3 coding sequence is TGTGCCAGCAAAGAAGGGGAAGGGACCGGGGAGCTGTTTTTT.

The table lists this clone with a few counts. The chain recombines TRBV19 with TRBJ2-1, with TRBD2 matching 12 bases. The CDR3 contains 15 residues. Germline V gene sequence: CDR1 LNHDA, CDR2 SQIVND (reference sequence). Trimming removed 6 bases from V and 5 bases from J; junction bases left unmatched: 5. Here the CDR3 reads CASSPSGGAHNEQFF. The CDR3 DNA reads TGTGCCAGTAGCCCTAGCGGGGGGGCCCACAATGAGCAGTTCTTC.